The sequence of this T cell receptor beta chain was determined in a study of early T cells in non-severe SARS-CoV-2 infection. Study-level points and caveats: Matching with VDJdb favored anti-spike CD8 responses (missing private and CD4 specificities).

Molecules of cDNA were individually given unique molecular identifiers that were attached to them. TCRdb reanalysed the 5' RACE reads using MiXCR and keeps one entry per CDR3 protein. The sample has about 67,000 distinct CDR3 sequences; approximately 11% are singletons. Comments on this clonotype: Its target is not known.

This clonotype originated in an adult who was a healthcare worker with PCR-confirmed SARS-CoV-2 infection or an uninfected control (not recorded which). Sequencing used whole blood, obtained at baseline.

The CDR3 sequence: CASVLGVYNEQFF. The DNA of the CDR3 is TGTGCCAGCGTCTTGGGAGTCTACAATGAGCAGTTCTTC. This chain uses TRBV12-3 or TRBV12-4 with TRBJ2-1; tentatively, D is TRBD2 (5 bases). CDR3 length equals 13 residues. V lost 8 bases and J 3 bases, leaving 11 bases between the germline ends.